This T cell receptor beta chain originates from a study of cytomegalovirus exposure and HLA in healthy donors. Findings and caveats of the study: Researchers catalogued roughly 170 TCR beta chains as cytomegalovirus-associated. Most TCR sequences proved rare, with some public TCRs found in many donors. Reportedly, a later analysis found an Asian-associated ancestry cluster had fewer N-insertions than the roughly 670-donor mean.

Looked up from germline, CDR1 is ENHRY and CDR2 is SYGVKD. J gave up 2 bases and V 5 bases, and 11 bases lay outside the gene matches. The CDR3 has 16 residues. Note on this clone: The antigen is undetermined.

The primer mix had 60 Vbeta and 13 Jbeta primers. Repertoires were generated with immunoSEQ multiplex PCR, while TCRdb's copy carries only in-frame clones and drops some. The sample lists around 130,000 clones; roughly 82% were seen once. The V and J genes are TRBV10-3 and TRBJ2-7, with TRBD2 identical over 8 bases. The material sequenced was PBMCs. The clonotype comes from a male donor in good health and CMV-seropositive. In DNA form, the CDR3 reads TGTGCCATCAGTATGCCCCCCGGACTAGCCCCCTACGAGCAGTACTTC. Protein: CAISMPPGLAPYEQYF.